This TCR beta chain is drawn from a study of blood T cell repertoires in COVID-19 (TCRdb year 2020). With respect to the entire study: The collaborator samples originated in the United States, Italy and Spain and spanned the acute and convalescent phases of COVID-19. The samples were drawn from the first 160 participants of the ongoing ImmuneRACE study and from 950 to 1,500 subjects provided by 6 global collaborators. The repertoires were released in a freely available public database intended as a resource for research on the immune response to SARS-CoV-2. The prospective study material was composed of cDNA or gDNA derived from T cells, B-cell-depleted T cells, or PBMCs. Where HLA class I and class II types were available, the types were taken from metadata supplied by the sample provider, not from assay-based typing. A de-identified subject ID, COVID-19 status, age in years and sex were almost always included in the sample metadata. Subjects who had been exposed to COVID-19, were actively infected with it, or had recovered from it provided the deeply sampled blood TCRbeta repertoires that made up the dataset. Points the paper makes about the study in general: The amount of clinical and demographic metadata varied by source and participant and was provided uncurated.

The collaborating institutions used their own protocols to collect whole blood in K2EDTA tubes. For TCRbeta analysis, collaborators shipped samples in one of three forms: frozen whole blood, isolated PBMCs, or DNA extracted from either of those sample types. Cut back by 7 bases and 5 bases, the V and J ends lie 26 bases apart. From its cysteine to its phenylalanine, the CDR3 spans 17 amino acids. CDR3 DNA is the only sequence kept; it has 51 bases, read in frame from the first base. The germline V gene encodes CDR1 LGHDT and CDR2 YNNKEL (reference sequence). This clone was seen only a few times. It has no known antigen specificity. Base qualities were left out, and no much larger clone turns up one base away. The immunoSEQ Assay, a bias-controlled multiplex PCR, was used to amplify TCRbeta CDR3 regions from genomic DNA. The paper's processing steps were these. Within the assay, amplification of reference gene primers was used to estimate how many nucleated cells each sample contained. Sequence reads were collapsed and filtered to measure the absolute abundance of every unique TCRbeta CDR3 rearrangement. For each sample, productive Simpson clonality was calculated as the square root of Simpson's diversity index over productive rearrangements. This immuneACCESS table, as held by TCRdb, lists in-frame sequences with V and J called but not all clones. Of the missing ones, under half trace to an unresolved V gene in checked studies; the others have no known cause. That table furnishes V, J and clone size, whereas the DNA furnished D and trimming. Across this sample there are more than 35,000 clones, with nearly 90% seen only once. About an eighth of the sample is in the top ten clones.

The TCR originated in a man between 60 and 75 years old with active COVID-19. The rearranged chain carries TRBV3-1 (or the pseudogene TRBV3-2) and TRBJ2-5, and perhaps TRBD1 as D gene, on 6 matching bases. The sequenced sample was peripheral blood. The DNA is TGTGCCAGCACCGGTGGGGTGGGGGCTTACGAGGTGGAGACCCAGTACTTC. This translates into CASTGGVGAYEVETQYF.